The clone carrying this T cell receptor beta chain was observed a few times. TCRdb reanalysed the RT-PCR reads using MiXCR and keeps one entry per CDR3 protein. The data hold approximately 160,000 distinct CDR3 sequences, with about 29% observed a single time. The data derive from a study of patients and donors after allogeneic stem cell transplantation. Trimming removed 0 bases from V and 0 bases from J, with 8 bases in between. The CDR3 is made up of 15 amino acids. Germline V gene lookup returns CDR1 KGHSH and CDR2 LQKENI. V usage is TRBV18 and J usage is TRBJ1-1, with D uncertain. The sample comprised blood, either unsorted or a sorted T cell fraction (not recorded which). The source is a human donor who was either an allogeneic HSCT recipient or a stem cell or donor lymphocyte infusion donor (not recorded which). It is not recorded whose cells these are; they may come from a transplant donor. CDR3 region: CASSPPVRLNTEAFF. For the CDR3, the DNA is TGTGCCAGCTCACCACCGGTCAGATTGAACACTGAAGCTTTCTTT.